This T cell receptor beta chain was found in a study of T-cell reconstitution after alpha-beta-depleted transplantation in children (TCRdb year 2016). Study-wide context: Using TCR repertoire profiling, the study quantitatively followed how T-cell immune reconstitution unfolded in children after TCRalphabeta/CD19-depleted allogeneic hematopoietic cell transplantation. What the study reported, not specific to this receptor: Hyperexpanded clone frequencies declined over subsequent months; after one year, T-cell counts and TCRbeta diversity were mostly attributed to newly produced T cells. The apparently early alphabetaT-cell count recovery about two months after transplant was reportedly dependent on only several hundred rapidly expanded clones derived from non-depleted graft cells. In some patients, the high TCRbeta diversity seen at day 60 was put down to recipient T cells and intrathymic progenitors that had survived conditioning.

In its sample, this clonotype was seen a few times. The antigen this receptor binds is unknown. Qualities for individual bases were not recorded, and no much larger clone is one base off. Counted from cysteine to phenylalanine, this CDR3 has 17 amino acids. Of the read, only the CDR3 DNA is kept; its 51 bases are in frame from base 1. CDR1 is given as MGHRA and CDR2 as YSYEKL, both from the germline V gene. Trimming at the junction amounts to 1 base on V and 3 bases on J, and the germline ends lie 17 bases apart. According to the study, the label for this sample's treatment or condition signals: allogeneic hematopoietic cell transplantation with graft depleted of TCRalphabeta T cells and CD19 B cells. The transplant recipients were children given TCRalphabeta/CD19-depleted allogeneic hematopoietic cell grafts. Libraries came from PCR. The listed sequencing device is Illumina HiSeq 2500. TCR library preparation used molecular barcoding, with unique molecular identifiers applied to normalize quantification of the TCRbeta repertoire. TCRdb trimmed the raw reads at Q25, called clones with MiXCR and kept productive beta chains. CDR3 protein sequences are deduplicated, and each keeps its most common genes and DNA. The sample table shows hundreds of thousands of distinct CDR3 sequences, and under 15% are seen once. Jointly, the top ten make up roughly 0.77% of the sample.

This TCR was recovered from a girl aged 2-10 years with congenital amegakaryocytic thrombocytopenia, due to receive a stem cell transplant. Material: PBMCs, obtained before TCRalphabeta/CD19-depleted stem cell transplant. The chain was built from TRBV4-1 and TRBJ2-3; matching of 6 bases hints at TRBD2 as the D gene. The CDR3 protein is CASSQVLGGPKTDTQYF. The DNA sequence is TGCGCCAGCAGCCAAGTCCTAGGAGGGCCCAAGACAGATACGCAGTATTTT.